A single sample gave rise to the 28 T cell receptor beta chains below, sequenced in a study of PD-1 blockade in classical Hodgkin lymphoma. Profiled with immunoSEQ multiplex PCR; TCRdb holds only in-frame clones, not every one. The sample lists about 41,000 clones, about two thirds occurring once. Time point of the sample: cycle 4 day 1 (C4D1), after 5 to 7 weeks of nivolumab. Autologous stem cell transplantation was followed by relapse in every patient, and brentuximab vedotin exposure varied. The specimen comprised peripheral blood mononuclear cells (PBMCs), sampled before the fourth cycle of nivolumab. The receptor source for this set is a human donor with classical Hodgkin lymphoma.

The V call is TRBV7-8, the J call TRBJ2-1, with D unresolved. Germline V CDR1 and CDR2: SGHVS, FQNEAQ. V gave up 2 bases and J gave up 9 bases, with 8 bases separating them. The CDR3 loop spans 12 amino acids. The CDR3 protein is CASSLSGLEQFF. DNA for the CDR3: TGTGCCAGCAGCTTATCGGGTCTTGAGCAGTTCTTC.

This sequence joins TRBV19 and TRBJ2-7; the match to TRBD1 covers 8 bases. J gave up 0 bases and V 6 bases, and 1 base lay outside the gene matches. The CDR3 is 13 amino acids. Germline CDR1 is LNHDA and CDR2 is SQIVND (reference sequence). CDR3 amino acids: CASRGQVSYEQYF. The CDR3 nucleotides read TGTGCCAGTAGGGGACAGGTCTCCTACGAGCAGTACTTC.

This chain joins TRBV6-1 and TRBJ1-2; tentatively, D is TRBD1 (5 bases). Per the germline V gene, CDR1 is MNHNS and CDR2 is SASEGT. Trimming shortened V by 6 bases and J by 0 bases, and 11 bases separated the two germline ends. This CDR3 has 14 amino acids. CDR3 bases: TGTGCCAGCAGGAGGGACGGTACTAACTATGGCTACACCTTC. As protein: CASRRDGTNYGYTF.

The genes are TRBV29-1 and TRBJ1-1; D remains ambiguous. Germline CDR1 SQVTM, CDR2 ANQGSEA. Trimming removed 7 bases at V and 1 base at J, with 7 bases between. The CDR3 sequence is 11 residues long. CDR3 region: CSATPNTEAFF. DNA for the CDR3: TGCAGCGCGACACCGAACACTGAAGCTTTCTTT.

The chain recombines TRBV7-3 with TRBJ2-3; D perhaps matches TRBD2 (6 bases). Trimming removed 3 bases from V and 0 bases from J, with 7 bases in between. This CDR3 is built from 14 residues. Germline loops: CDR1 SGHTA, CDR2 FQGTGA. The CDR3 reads CASSFGTSTDTQYF. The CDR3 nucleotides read TGTGCCAGCAGCTTCGGGACTAGCACAGATACGCAGTATTTT. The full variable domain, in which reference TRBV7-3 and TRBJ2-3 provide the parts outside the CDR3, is GAGVSQTPSNKVTEKGKYVELRCDPISGHTALYWYRQSLGQGPEFLIYFQGTGAADDSGLPNDRFFAVRPEGSVSTLKIQRTERGDSAVYLCASSFGTSTDTQYFGPGTRLTVL.

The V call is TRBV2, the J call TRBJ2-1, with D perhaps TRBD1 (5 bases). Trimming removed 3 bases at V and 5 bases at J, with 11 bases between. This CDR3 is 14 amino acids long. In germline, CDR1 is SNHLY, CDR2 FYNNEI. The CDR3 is CASSDRAQNNEQFF. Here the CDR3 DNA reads TGTGCCAGCAGTGACAGGGCCCAGAACAATGAGCAGTTCTTC.

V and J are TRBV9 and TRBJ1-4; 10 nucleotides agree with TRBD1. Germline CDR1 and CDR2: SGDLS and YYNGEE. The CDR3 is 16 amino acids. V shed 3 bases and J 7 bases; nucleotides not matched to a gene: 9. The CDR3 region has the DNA TGTGCCAGCAGCGGAGTTCCGGGACAGGGGAGTGAAAAACTGTTTTTT. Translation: CASSGVPGQGSEKLFF.

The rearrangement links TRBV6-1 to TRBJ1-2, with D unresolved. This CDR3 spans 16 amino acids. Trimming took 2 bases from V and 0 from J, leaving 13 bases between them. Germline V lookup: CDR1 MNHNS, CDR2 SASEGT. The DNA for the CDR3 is TGTGCCAGCAGTGAATTTCTGGCAGGAGCTAACTATGGCTACACCTTC. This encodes CASSEFLAGANYGYTF.

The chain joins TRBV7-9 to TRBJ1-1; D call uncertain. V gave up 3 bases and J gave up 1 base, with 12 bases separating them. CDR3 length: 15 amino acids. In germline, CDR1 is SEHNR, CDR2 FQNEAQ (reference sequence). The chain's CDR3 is CASSFQGLGNTEAFF. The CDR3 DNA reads TGTGCCAGCAGCTTCCAAGGTTTAGGGAACACTGAAGCTTTCTTT. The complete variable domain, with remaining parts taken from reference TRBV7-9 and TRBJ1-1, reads DTGVSQNPRHKITKRGQNVTFRCDPISEHNRLYWYRQTLGQGPEFLTYFQNEAQLEKSRLLSDRFSAERPKGSFSTLEIQRTEQGDSAMYLCASSFQGLGNTEAFFGQGTRLTVV.

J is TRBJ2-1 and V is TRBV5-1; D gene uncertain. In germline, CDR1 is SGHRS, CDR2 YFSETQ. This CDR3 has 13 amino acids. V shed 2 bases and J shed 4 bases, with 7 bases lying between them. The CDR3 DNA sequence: TGCGCCAGCAGCTTCACCCAGTACAATGAGCAGTTCTTC. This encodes CASSFTQYNEQFF. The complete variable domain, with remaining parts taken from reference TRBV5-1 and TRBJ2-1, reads KAGVTQTPRYLIKTRGQQVTLSCSPISGHRSVSWYQQTPGQGLQFLFEYFSETQRNKGNFPGRFSGRQFSNSRSEMNVSTLELGDSALYLCASSFTQYNEQFFGPGTRLTVL.

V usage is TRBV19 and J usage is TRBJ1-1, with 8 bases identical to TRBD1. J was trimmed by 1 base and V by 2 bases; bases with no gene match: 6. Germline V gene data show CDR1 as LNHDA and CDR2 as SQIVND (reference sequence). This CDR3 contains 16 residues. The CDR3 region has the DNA TGTGCCAGTAGTATACCGGGACAGGTGGGGAACACTGAAGCTTTCTTT. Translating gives CASSIPGQVGNTEAFF.

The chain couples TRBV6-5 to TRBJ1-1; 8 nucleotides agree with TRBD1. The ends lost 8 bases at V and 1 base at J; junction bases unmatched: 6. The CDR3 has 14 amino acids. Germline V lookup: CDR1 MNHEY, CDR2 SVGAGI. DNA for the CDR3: TGTGCCAGCTTCGGGGACAGGCCGAACACTGAAGCTTTCTTT. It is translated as CASFGDRPNTEAFF.

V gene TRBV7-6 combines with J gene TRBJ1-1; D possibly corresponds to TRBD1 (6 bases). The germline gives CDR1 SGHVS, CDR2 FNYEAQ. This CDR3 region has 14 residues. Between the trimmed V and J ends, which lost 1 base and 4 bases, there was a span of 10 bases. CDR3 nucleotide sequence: TGTGCCAGCAGCTTAGAAGGGGGGTTCACTGAAGCTTTCTTT. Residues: CASSLEGGFTEAFF.

The CDR3 is CASSLGDLSTDTQYF. The CDR3, as DNA: TGTGCCAGCAGCTTAGGGGATCTTTCCACAGATACGCAGTATTTT. The chain links TRBV7-8 to TRBJ2-3; no firm D call. The CDR3 spans 15 residues. Trimming cost V 1 base and J 2 bases, with 10 bases left between them. In germline, CDR1 is SGHVS, CDR2 FQNEAQ.

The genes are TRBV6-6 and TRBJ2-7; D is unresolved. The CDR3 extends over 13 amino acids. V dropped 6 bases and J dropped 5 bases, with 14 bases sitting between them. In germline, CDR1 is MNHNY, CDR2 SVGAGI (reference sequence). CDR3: CASSPGPLDEQYF. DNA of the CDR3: TGTGCCAGCAGCCCCGGACCCCTGGACGAGCAGTACTTC.

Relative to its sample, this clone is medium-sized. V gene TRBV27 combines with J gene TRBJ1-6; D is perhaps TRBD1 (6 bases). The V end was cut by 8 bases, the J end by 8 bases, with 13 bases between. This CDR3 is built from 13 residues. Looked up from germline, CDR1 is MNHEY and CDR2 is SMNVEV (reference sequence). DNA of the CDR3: TGTGCCAGCGGGGACACGCCGTATTCACCCCTCCACTTT. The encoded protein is CASGDTPYSPLHF.

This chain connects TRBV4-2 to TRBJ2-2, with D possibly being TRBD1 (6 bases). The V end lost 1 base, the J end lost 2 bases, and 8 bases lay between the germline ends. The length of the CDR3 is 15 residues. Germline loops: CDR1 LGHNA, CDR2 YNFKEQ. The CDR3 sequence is CASSQGQDNTGELFF. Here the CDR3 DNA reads TGTGCCAGCAGCCAAGGACAGGACAACACCGGGGAGCTGTTTTTT.

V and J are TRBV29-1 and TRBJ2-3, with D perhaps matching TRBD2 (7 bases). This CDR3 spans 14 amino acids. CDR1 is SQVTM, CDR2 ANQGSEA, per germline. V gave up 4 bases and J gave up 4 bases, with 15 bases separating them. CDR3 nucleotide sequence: TGCAGCGTTGTAATGGGGGGGCCCCCAGATACGCAGTATTTT. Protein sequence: CSVVMGGPPDTQYF.

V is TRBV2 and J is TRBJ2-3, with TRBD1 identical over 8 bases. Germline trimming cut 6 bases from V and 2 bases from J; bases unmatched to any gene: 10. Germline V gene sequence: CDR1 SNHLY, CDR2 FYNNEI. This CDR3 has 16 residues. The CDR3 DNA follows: TGTGCCAGCAGCGAGAGTCAGGGGGCGAACACAGATACGCAGTATTTT. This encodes CASSESQGANTDTQYF.

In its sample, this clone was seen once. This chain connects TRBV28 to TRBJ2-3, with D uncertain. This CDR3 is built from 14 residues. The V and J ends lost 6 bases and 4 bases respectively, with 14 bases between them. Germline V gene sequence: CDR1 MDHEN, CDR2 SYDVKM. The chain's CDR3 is CASSLPSNADTQYF. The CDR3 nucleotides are TGTGCCAGCAGCCTACCCTCCAACGCAGATACGCAGTATTTT.

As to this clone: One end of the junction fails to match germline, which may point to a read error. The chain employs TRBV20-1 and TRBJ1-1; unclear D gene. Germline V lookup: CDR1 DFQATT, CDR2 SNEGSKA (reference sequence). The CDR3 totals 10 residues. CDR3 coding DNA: TGCAGTGCTGGAGAATCTGAAGCTTTCTTT. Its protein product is CSAGESEAFF.

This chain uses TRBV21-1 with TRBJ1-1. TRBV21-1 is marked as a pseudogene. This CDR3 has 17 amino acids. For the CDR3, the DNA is TGTGCCAGCAGCAAAGCGAGGTGGGGAGGACGGGACACTGAAGCTTTCTTT. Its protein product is CASSKARWGGRDTEAFF.

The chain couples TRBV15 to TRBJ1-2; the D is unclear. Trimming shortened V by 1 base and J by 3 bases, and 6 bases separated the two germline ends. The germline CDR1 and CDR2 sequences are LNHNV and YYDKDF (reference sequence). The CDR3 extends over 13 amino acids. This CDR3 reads CATSRAQYYGYTF. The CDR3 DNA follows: TGTGCCACCAGCAGAGCACAGTACTATGGCTACACCTTC. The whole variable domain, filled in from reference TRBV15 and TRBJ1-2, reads DAMVIQNPRYQVTQFGKPVTLSCSQTLNHNVMYWYQQKSSQAPKLLFHYYDKDFNNEADTPDNFQSRRPNTSFCFLDIRSPGLGDTAMYLCATSRAQYYGYTFGSGTRLTVV.

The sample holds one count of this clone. CDR3 protein: CASREDRGGYGYTF. The CDR3 coding sequence is TGTGCCAGCAGGGAGGACAGGGGGGGATATGGCTACACCTTC. V usage is TRBV6-1 and J usage is TRBJ1-2, with 10 positions matching TRBD1. The CDR3 covers 14 residues. V lost 6 bases and J lost 5; bases outside the gene matches: 6. Germline V gene lookup returns CDR1 MNHNS and CDR2 SASEGT.

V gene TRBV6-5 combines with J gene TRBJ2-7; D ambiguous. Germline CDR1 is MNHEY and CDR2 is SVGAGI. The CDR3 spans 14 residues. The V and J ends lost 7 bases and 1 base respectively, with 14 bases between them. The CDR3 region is CASTADEDSYEQYF. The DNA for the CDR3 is TGTGCCAGCACCGCTGACGAGGATTCCTACGAGCAGTACTTC.

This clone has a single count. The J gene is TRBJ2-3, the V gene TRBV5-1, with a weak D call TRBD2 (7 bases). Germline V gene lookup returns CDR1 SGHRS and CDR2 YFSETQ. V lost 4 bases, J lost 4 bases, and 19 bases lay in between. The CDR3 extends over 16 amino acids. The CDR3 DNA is TGCGCCAGCAGCCCGACCGCCGGGGGGCTAGCAGATACGCAGTATTTT. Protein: CASSPTAGGLADTQYF. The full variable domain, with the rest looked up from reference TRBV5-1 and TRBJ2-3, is KAGVTQTPRYLIKTRGQQVTLSCSPISGHRSVSWYQQTPGQGLQFLFEYFSETQRNKGNFPGRFSGRQFSNSRSEMNVSTLELGDSALYLCASSPTAGGLADTQYFGPGTRLTVL.

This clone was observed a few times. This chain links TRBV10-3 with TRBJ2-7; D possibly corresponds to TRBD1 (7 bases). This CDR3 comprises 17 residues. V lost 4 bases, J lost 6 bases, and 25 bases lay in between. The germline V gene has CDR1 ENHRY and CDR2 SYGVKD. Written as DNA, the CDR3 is TGTGCCATCAGTGCCTCCTTGGTGCAGGGGGGTCCCAGCGAGCAGTACTTC. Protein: CAISASLVQGGPSEQYF.

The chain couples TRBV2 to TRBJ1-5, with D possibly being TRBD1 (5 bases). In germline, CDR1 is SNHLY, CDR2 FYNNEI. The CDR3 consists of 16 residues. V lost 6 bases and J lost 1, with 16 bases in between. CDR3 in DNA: TGTGCCAGCAGGGACCTGGCGGGGGGGAGCAATCAGCCCCAGCATTTT. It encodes CASRDLAGGSNQPQHF.